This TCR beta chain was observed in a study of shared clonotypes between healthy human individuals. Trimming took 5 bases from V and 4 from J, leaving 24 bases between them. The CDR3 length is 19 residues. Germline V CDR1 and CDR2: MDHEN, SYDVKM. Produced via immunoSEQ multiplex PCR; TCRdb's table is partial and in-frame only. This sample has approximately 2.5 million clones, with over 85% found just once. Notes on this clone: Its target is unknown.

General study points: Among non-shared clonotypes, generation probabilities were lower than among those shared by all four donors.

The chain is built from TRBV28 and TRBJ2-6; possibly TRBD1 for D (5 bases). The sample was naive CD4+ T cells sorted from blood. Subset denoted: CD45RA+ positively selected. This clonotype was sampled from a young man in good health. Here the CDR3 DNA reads TGTGCCAGCAGTCCCCCCCCAGGGCTCCAGCCAAGGGGGGCCAACGTCCTGACTTTC. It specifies CASSPPPGLQPRGANVLTF.